These 30 T cell receptor beta chains were sequenced from one sample in a study of T cell repertoires in cytomegalovirus infection. TCRdb redid the calling of the reads with MiXCR, one entry per CDR3 protein. The data contain about 230,000 distinct CDR3 sequences, approximately 7% of them singletons. Sequenced sample: PBMCs. These receptors were collected from a human donor in good health (CMV status not recorded). Some clones in this sample may be carry-over from other donors' samples.

This clonotype was counted many times. The chain carries TRBV12-3 or TRBV12-4 and TRBJ1-2; 9 bases are a match to TRBD1. This CDR3 spans 13 amino acids. J gave up 4 bases and V 7 bases, and 4 bases lay outside the gene matches. The CDR3 nucleotides are TGTGCCAGCACCTCGGACAGGGGCTATGGCTACACCTTC. Translation: CASTSDRGYGYTF.

Many counts were recorded for this clonotype. V is TRBV27 and J is TRBJ2-2; 10 bases map to TRBD1. Unmatched junction bases numbered 12, after V lost 7 bases and J lost 7 bases. CDR1 is MNHEY, CDR2 SMNVEV, per germline (reference sequence). CDR3 size: 16 residues. The chain's CDR3 is CASTPVGGQGVGELFF. Written as DNA, the CDR3 is TGTGCCAGCACCCCCGTAGGAGGACAGGGGGTCGGGGAGCTGTTTTTT.

The sample holds a few counts of this clonotype. The rearrangement joins TRBV29-1 to TRBJ2-5, with 7 bases matching TRBD1. The CDR3 consists of 12 residues. Germline CDR1 is SQVTM and CDR2 is ANQGSEA. V dropped 6 bases and J dropped 4; count of bases not matched to a gene: 5. Written as DNA, the CDR3 is TGCAGCGTGGGTCCAGGGGGAGAGACCCAGTACTTC. Translated, it gives CSVGPGGETQYF.

This clonotype appeared many times. An end of the junction does not agree with germline; a read error may underlie this. The chain joins TRBV7-2 to TRBJ2-4; 7 bases fit TRBD2. The CDR3 spans 15 residues. Per the germline V gene, CDR1 is SGHTA and CDR2 is FQGNSA. The CDR3 bases are TGTGCCAGCGGCTTAAAACCGGGGGGTGGAAACATTCAGTACTTC. This sequence encodes CASGLKPGGGNIQYF.

Details on this clonotype: This could be a read error, since a much larger clone is one nucleotide away. The chain couples TRBV7-9 to TRBJ1-1; D is perhaps TRBD1 (6 bases). The CDR3 runs to 14 residues. CDR1 is SEHNR, CDR2 FQNEAQ, per germline (reference sequence). The CDR3 region has the DNA TGTGCCTGCAGCCCGGACAGCGATTTCACTGAAGCTTTCTTT. Its protein product is CACSPDSDFTEAFF.

This clonotype was recorded many times. V usage is TRBV7-2 and J usage is TRBJ2-3, with D perhaps TRBD1 or TRBD2 (6 bases each). This CDR3 has 16 amino acids. Germline CDR1 SGHTA, CDR2 FQGNSA. V lost 2 bases and J 1 base, leaving 13 bases between the germline ends. The DNA of the CDR3 is TGTGCCAGCAGCTTATTTGACGGGGGCCGCACAGATACGCAGTATTTT. Translation gives CASSLFDGGRTDTQYF.

This clonotype came up many times. V is TRBV7-2 and J is TRBJ1-2; 11 nucleotides line up with TRBD1. V lost 5 bases, J lost 2 bases, and 7 bases stayed unmatched. The CDR3 has 16 residues. Germline assignment: CDR1 SGHTA and CDR2 FQGNSA. CDR3 region: CASSLRTGGINYGYTF. DNA for the CDR3: TGTGCCAGCAGCCTCCGGACAGGGGGCATAAACTATGGCTACACCTTC.

In its sample, this clonotype was seen many times. V and J are TRBV20-1 and TRBJ1-2, with D possibly being TRBD1 (5 bases). The CDR3 sequence is 12 residues long. Trimming took off 1 base at V and 6 bases at J, with 9 bases between the two ends. CDR1 and CDR2 from the germline V gene are DFQATT and SNEGSKA (reference sequence). The CDR3 nucleotides read TGCAGTGCTAGAGCCCAGACAGATGGCTACACCTTC. This encodes CSARAQTDGYTF.

This clonotype was picked up many times. The chain recombines TRBV15 with TRBJ2-5; no clear D. The CDR3 is made up of 13 amino acids. Germline loops: CDR1 LNHNV, CDR2 YYDKDF (reference sequence). V was trimmed by 5 bases and J by 0 bases, leaving 7 bases between them. Here the CDR3 DNA reads TGTGCCACCAGCGGGTGGTACCAAGAGACCCAGTACTTC. Its protein is CATSGWYQETQYF. Based on the CDR3 plus reference TRBV15 and TRBJ2-5, the full variable domain is DAMVIQNPRYQVTQFGKPVTLSCSQTLNHNVMYWYQQKSSQAPKLLFHYYDKDFNNEADTPDNFQSRRPNTSFCFLDIRSPGLGDTAMYLCATSGWYQETQYFGPGTRLLVL.

There are many counts of this clonotype. The chain has TRBV20-1 and TRBJ1-1, with D possibly TRBD1 on 5 matching bases. Per germline, CDR1 DFQATT and CDR2 SNEGSKA (reference sequence). The germline V and J ends were trimmed by 6 bases and 4 bases, with 15 bases remaining between them. The CDR3 covers 13 residues. In DNA, the CDR3 is TGCAGTGCGAGACAGTGGGTCATCACTGAAGCTTTCTTT. Protein: CSARQWVITEAFF.

The sample holds many counts of this clonotype. The chain joins TRBV6-2 or TRBV6-3 to TRBJ2-2, with a possible D match to TRBD1 (5 bases). V lost 6 bases to trimming and J lost 1 base, with 9 bases between them. The germline V gene encodes CDR1 MNHEY and CDR2 SVGEGT. CDR3 size: 14 residues. This chain's CDR3 is CASSITGNTGELFF. CDR3 nucleotides: TGTGCCAGCAGCATCACAGGGAACACCGGGGAGCTGTTTTTT.

The V gene is TRBV7-9, the J gene TRBJ2-5; 7 nucleotides agree with TRBD1. Germline V gene data show CDR1 as SEHNR and CDR2 as FQNEAQ (reference sequence). The trim removed 3 bases at V and 7 bases at J, leaving 11 bases unmatched. This CDR3 has 15 amino acids. CDR3 sequence (DNA): TGTGCCAGCAGCTTCGGACAGGTCGGGGTCGGGACCCAGTACTTC. This codes for CASSFGQVGVGTQYF. Full variable domain (rest looked up from reference TRBV7-9 and TRBJ2-5): DTGVSQNPRHKITKRGQNVTFRCDPISEHNRLYWYRQTLGQGPEFLTYFQNEAQLEKSRLLSDRFSAERPKGSFSTLEIQRTEQGDSAMYLCASSFGQVGVGTQYFGPGTRLLVL.

At least ten counts were recorded for this clonotype. The V gene is TRBV11-2, the J gene TRBJ2-2; TRBD1 agrees at 7 bases. J was trimmed by 1 base and V by 2 bases; bases with no gene match: 16. Germline assignment: CDR1 SGHAT and CDR2 FQNNGV. The CDR3 length is 20 residues. CDR3: CASSLILGQPNKGNTGELFF. CDR3 sequence (DNA): TGTGCCAGCAGCTTAATTTTGGGACAGCCCAACAAGGGGAACACCGGGGAGCTGTTTTTT.

V is TRBV28 and J is TRBJ1-2; no reliable D call. Germline assignment: CDR1 MDHEN and CDR2 SYDVKM. This CDR3 region has 12 residues. V lost 3 bases to trimming and J lost 7 bases, with 9 bases between them. CDR3 nucleotide sequence: TGTGCCAGCAGTTTTAAGGGATTTGGCTACACCTTC. Residues: CASSFKGFGYTF.

The sample holds many counts of this clonotype. This chain uses TRBV6-2 or TRBV6-3 with TRBJ2-1; 7 positions agree with TRBD2. The germline V gene encodes CDR1 MNHEY and CDR2 SVGEGT. The CDR3 runs 16 residues. Losses at the gene ends were 4 bases for V and 6 bases for J; bases not matched to a gene: 12. The CDR3 sequence is CASSSYSTGLGNEQFF. The CDR3 DNA reads TGTGCCAGCAGTTCCTACTCGACTGGACTAGGCAATGAGCAGTTCTTC.

This clonotype was recorded at least ten times. The chain carries TRBV6-2 or TRBV6-3 and TRBJ1-6, with a possible D match to TRBD1 (5 bases). V was trimmed by 8 bases and J by 0 bases, leaving 14 bases between them. Per the germline V gene, CDR1 is MNHEY and CDR2 is SVGEGT. The CDR3 runs 16 residues. The CDR3 coding sequence is TGTGCCAGCGACAGTTCTAGGAGCTCCTATAATTCACCCCTCCACTTT. Its protein is CASDSSRSSYNSPLHF.

In this sample, this clonotype turned up many times. V and J are TRBV12-3 or TRBV12-4 and TRBJ1-1; no clear D. This CDR3 is built from 11 residues. The ends were cut back, 5 bases at V and 5 bases at J, with 6 bases in the middle. CDR3 sequence (DNA): TGTGCCAGCAGTCTAGGGACTGAAGCTTTCTTT. It encodes CASSLGTEAFF.

This clonotype was recorded at least ten times. At one of its ends the junction is not consistent with the germline gene, which may arise from a read error. The gene calls are TRBV2 and TRBJ2-7; D unclear. Germline CDR1 is SNHLY and CDR2 is FYNNEI. The CDR3 totals 12 residues. CDR3 in DNA: TGTGCCAGCAGTGATCAAGCCTATGAGCAGTACTTC. Amino acid sequence: CASSDQAYEQYF.

This clonotype occurred a few times. V is TRBV2 and J is TRBJ1-4; D is possibly TRBD1 (5 bases). CDR1 and CDR2 from the germline V gene are SNHLY and FYNNEI. Trimming stripped 6 bases from V and 5 bases from J, with 10 bases between. This CDR3 has 13 amino acids. As DNA, the CDR3 is TGTGCCAGCAGAGGGGAGCTAAATGAAAAACTGTTTTTT. Residues: CASRGELNEKLFF.

There are many counts of this clonotype. J is TRBJ2-3 and V is TRBV10-3; D gene uncertain. Germline CDR1 is ENHRY and CDR2 is SYGVKD. CDR3 length: 12 amino acids. The V end lost 2 bases, the J end lost 2 bases, and 2 bases lay between the germline ends. The CDR3 bases are TGTGCCATCAGTGAGGCCACAGATACGCAGTATTTT. This gives the protein CAISEATDTQYF.

This clonotype was detected many times. This chain joins TRBV6-1 and TRBJ2-1; either TRBD1 or TRBD2 may supply D (5 bases each). Germline V gene sequence: CDR1 MNHNS, CDR2 SASEGT. Trimming pared 7 bases from V and 2 bases from J, leaving 15 bases between. The CDR3 spans 15 residues. The CDR3: CASNKGPSAYNEQFF. CDR3 nucleotides: TGTGCCAGCAACAAGGGACCGTCTGCCTACAATGAGCAGTTCTTC.

Many counts were recorded for this clonotype. The chain joins TRBV6-6 to TRBJ1-6; tentatively, D is TRBD1 (5 bases). CDR3 length equals 12 residues. Trimming left V 6 bases short and J 10 bases short, with 10 bases between. Looked up from germline, CDR1 is MNHNY and CDR2 is SVGAGI (reference sequence). Here the CDR3 DNA reads TGTGCCAGCAGCCTGGGGGGATCACCCCTCCACTTT. Translation: CASSLGGSPLHF.

This clonotype was recorded at least ten times. The chain couples TRBV11-3 to TRBJ2-3; the match to TRBD2 covers 9 bases. CDR3 length: 14 residues. Trimming cost V 2 bases and J 5 bases; bases outside gene matches: 2. The V gene's germline CDR1 is SGHNT and CDR2 YENEEA. CDR3 DNA: TGTGCCAGCAGCTTAAGTAGCGGGGGAGATACGCAGTATTTT. This encodes CASSLSSGGDTQYF.

This clonotype was detected ten times or more. This chain joins TRBV6-4 and TRBJ2-7; D remains unclear. CDR3 length equals 12 residues. V lost 11 bases and J lost 0, with 11 bases in between. Germline-derived CDR1 and CDR2 are MRHNA and SNTAGT. DNA of the CDR3: TGTGCCGGCTCGGCCTGCTCCTACGAGCAGTACTTC. Translating gives CAGSACSYEQYF.

This clonotype showed up many times. The V gene is TRBV7-2, the J gene TRBJ2-1; 11 nucleotides agree with TRBD2. The germline V gene has CDR1 SGHTA and CDR2 FQGNSA. V lost 4 bases to trimming and J lost 7 bases; unmatched junction nucleotides: 9. There are 16 residues in the CDR3. In nucleotides, the CDR3 is TGTGCCAGCAGCTCCCTAGCGGGGGGACTGGGTAATGAGCAGTTCTTC. It specifies CASSSLAGGLGNEQFF.

This clonotype was counted many times. The rearrangement joins TRBV12-3 or TRBV12-4 to TRBJ2-1, with 15 nucleotides matching TRBD2. The CDR3 runs to 17 residues. V lost 6 bases and J lost 8; bases outside the gene matches: 11. In DNA form, the CDR3 reads TGTGCCAGCAGGTCACCCCCGGGACTAGCGGGGGGCCATGAGCAGTTCTTC. This translates into CASRSPPGLAGGHEQFF.

This clonotype has ten or more counts. The CDR3: CASRRVSLASTGELFF. The CDR3 nucleotides read TGTGCCAGCAGACGAGTGAGCCTAGCGAGCACCGGGGAGCTGTTTTTT. This chain uses TRBV6-1 with TRBJ2-2; TRBD2 might be the D (6 bases). Germline CDR1 and CDR2: MNHNS and SASEGT. The CDR3 consists of 16 residues. V lost 6 bases, J lost 4 bases, and 18 bases lay in between.

This clonotype was seen ten or more times. The chain is built from TRBV7-2 and TRBJ2-3, with D maybe TRBD2 (6 bases). The CDR3 runs 16 residues. With 5 bases removed from V and 3 bases from J, the gap between germline ends came to 18 bases. The germline V gene has CDR1 SGHTA and CDR2 FQGNSA. In DNA, the CDR3 is TGTGCCAGCAGCCCCACAGGAGGGCTTTGGACAGATACGCAGTATTTT. Amino acid sequence: CASSPTGGLWTDTQYF.

At least ten counts were recorded for this clonotype. This rearrangement joins TRBV4-1 to TRBJ2-1, with 8 nucleotides matching TRBD1. CDR1 is MGHRA, CDR2 YSYEKL, per germline. V was pared by 0 bases and J by 6 bases, with 4 bases of the junction left unmatched. This CDR3 contains 15 residues. The CDR3 loop reads CASSQDRGPRNEQFF. The CDR3 coding sequence is TGCGCCAGCAGCCAAGACAGGGGGCCACGCAATGAGCAGTTCTTC.

This clonotype was seen repeatedly, ten times or more. The CDR3 region has the DNA TGTGCCAGCAGTGACAGCTTGAACACTGAAGCTTTCTTT. Protein: CASSDSLNTEAFF. The rearrangement joins TRBV28 to TRBJ1-1; maybe TRBD1 (5 bases). Germline CDR1 is MDHEN and CDR2 is SYDVKM. This CDR3 region has 13 residues. Trimming shortened V by 5 bases and J by 0 bases, and 7 bases separated the two germline ends.